This TCR beta chain was documented in a study of shared clonotypes between healthy human individuals. Turning to the study itself: CD8 memory received one plate per donor, CD8 naive two, CD4 memory three and CD4 naive three. Study-wide findings and caveats: Across subsets, estimated richness was generally greater for naive than for memory populations. Clonotype sharing among donors was thought likely to change with sequencing depth.

The CDR3 sequence is 14 residues long. Germline-derived CDR1 and CDR2 are SGHRS and YFSETQ. V was cut by 0 bases and J by 4 bases, with 10 bases left in between. Profiling relied on immunoSEQ multiplex PCR, and the TCRdb table lists in-frame clones only, not all of them. The table records millions of clones, roughly 94% of them present only once. About this clone: The target antigen is unknown.

Naive CD8 cells lacked CD45RO, underwent positive selection for CCR7 and left out terminally differentiated effector memory CD45RA+ cells. Caucasian adults residing in Nashville, Tennessee made up all the donors. The receptor's source is a man younger than 35 in good health. Sequenced input: naive CD8+ T cells sorted from blood. This chain uses TRBV5-1 with TRBJ1-1; the D gene is possibly TRBD1 (6 bases). The CDR3 sequence: CASSLVRGSTEAFF. The CDR3, as DNA: TGCGCCAGCAGCTTGGTAAGGGGGAGCACTGAAGCTTTCTTT. Using reference TRBV5-1 and TRBJ1-1 for the parts outside the CDR3, the full variable domain is KAGVTQTPRYLIKTRGQQVTLSCSPISGHRSVSWYQQTPGQGLQFLFEYFSETQRNKGNFPGRFSGRQFSNSRSEMNVSTLELGDSALYLCASSLVRGSTEAFFGQGTRLTVV.